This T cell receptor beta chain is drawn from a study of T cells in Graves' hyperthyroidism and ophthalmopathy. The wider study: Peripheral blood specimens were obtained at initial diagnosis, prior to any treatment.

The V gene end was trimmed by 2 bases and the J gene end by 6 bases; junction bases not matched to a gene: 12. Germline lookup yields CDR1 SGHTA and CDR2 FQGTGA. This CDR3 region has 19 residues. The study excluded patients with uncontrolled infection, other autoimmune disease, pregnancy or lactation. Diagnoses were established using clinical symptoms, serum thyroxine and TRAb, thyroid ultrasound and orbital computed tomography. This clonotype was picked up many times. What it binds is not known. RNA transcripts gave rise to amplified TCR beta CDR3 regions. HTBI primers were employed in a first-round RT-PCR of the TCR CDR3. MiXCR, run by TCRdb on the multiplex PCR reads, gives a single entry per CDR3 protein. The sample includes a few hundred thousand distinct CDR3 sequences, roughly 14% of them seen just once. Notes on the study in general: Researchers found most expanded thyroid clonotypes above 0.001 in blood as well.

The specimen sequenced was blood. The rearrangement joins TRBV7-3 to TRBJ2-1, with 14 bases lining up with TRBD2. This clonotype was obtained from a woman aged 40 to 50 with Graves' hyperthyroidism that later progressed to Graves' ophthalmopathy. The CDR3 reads CASSLLGLAGGQRSNEQFF. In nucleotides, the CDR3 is TGTGCCAGCAGCTTACTCGGACTAGCGGGAGGTCAGCGGAGCAATGAGCAGTTCTTC.